This TCR beta chain was obtained from a study of tumor-infiltrating lymphocytes in oesophageal squamous cell carcinoma. The CDR3 has 15 residues. The V gene's germline CDR1 is SGHNT and CDR2 YENEEA. TCRdb ran MiXCR on the PCR reads and lists one entry per CDR3 protein. This table holds just over 8,500 distinct CDR3 sequences, about 70% found once. Material for sequencing was esophageal tumor tissue. The source is a female donor with esophageal squamous cell carcinoma. The chain recombines TRBV11-3 with TRBJ2-7, with 11 bases aligning to TRBD2. Matching the DNA end better, TRBJ2-1 makes the J call doubtful. CDR3 in DNA: TGTGCCAGCAGACCGGGACTAGCGGAATACAATGAGCAGTTCTTC. This encodes CASRPGLAEYNEQFF.